This TCR beta chain was identified during a study of PD-1 blockade in classical Hodgkin lymphoma. Study-level findings and limits: TCR diversity at baseline was reported to be reduced in newly diagnosed patients relative to healthy donors.

TCRdb's copy holds only in-frame clones and misses some; the assay was immunoSEQ multiplex PCR. In the table there are roughly 34,000 clones, around 76% of which are singletons. Each and every patient relapsed after autologous stem cell transplantation, and patients got differing brentuximab vedotin exposure. Turning to this clone: Its antigen is not known.

Source: peripheral blood mononuclear cells (PBMCs), taken before the second cycle of nivolumab. The origin of this receptor is a human donor with classical Hodgkin lymphoma.

The CDR3 DNA follows: TGTGCCAGCAGCACGCAGGGGGGGGTTCGCACTGAAGCTTTCTTT. It specifies CASSTQGGVRTEAFF. The gene calls are TRBV11-2 and TRBJ1-1, with 7 bases identical to TRBD1. Germline trimming cut 5 bases from V and 4 bases from J; bases unmatched to any gene: 10. This CDR3 is built from 15 residues. Per the germline V gene, CDR1 is SGHAT and CDR2 is FQNNGV.